The rows below give T cell receptor beta chains drawn from one sample of a study of tumor-infiltrating lymphocytes in primary liver carcinoma. MiXCR was run by TCRdb on the multiplex PCR reads, yielding one entry per CDR3 protein. Among 300,000 to 400,000 distinct CDR3 sequences listed, almost 65% were seen once. Sequencing was carried out using peripheral blood. The receptor set was obtained from a man aged 35-49 years with primary liver carcinoma and hepatitis B virus infection. Each CDR3 is given with its conserved first and last residue. Each record gives: V gene, CDR3 length, clone size, J gene, D gene, CDR3 DNA, CDR3 protein. The D gene is left open where the match is weak. Some rows mark clone size as missing; the rest say once, few, many or name a class of expanded clone.

v_call: TRBV11-2; cdr3_length: 15; clone_size: -; j_call: TRBJ2-2; d_call: -; cdr3_nt: TGTACCAGCAGCTTGATGCGGGGTGGCACCGGGGAGCTGTTTTTT; cdr3_aa: CTSSLMRGGTGELFF
v_call: TRBV6-6; cdr3_length: 11; clone_size: many; j_call: TRBJ1-1; d_call: -; cdr3_nt: TGTGCCAGTCATTACAATACCGAAGCTTTCTTT; cdr3_aa: CASHYNTEAFF
v_call: TRBV6-5; cdr3_length: 15; clone_size: few; j_call: TRBJ1-1; d_call: -; cdr3_nt: TGTGCCGGCAGTTACGGGATGTTGGGGGACACTGAAGCTTTCTTT; cdr3_aa: CAGSYGMLGDTEAFF
v_call: TRBV5-4; cdr3_length: 15; clone_size: many; j_call: TRBJ2-7; d_call: TRBD2; cdr3_nt: TGTGCCAGCAGCCCCACTAGCGGGAGGGTCGACGAGCAGTACTTC; cdr3_aa: CASSPTSGRVDEQYF
v_call: TRBV11-2; cdr3_length: 16; clone_size: -; j_call: TRBJ2-2; d_call: -; cdr3_nt: TGTGCCAGCAACTTATTACTTCGGCAGAGATCCGGGGGGCTGTTTTTT; cdr3_aa: CASNLLLRQRSGGLFF
v_call: TRBV6-5; cdr3_length: 14; clone_size: many; j_call: TRBJ2-3; d_call: TRBD1; cdr3_nt: TGTGCCAGCAGTAAACAGGGGTTCGGAGATACGCAGTATTTT; cdr3_aa: CASSKQGFGDTQYF
v_call: TRBV11-3; cdr3_length: 14; clone_size: -; j_call: TRBJ2-7; d_call: -; cdr3_nt: TGTGCCAGTAGCTCCGGTGTGGGAGGTAACGAGCAGTACTTC; cdr3_aa: CASSSGVGGNEQYF
v_call: TRBV6-1; cdr3_length: 15; clone_size: few; j_call: TRBJ2-2; d_call: -; cdr3_nt: TGTCCCAGCACTGAAGAGTCGGGAAACACCGGGGAGCTGTTTTTT; cdr3_aa: CPSTEESGNTGELFF
v_call: TRBV28; cdr3_length: 14; clone_size: -; j_call: TRBJ1-4; d_call: -; cdr3_nt: TGTGCCAGCACCTGGGCGGGAACTAATGAAAAACTGTTTTTT; cdr3_aa: CASTWAGTNEKLFF
v_call: TRBV5-1; cdr3_length: 15; clone_size: -; j_call: TRBJ2-2; d_call: -; cdr3_nt: TGCGCCAGCAGTCTAGACAGGTCGAACACCGGGGAGCTGTTTTTT; cdr3_aa: CASSLDRSNTGELFF
v_call: TRBV5-4; cdr3_length: 15; clone_size: few; j_call: TRBJ2-7; d_call: -; cdr3_nt: TGTGCCAGCAGCAATAAGGTCGGGAGCACCGACGAGCAGTACTTC; cdr3_aa: CASSNKVGSTDEQYF
v_call: TRBV4-3; cdr3_length: 13; clone_size: few; j_call: TRBJ2-7; d_call: -; cdr3_nt: TGCGCCAGCAGCCAAGTTGGGGAGTCCGAGCAGTACTTC; cdr3_aa: CASSQVGESEQYF
v_call: TRBV11-2; cdr3_length: 15; clone_size: -; j_call: TRBJ1-6; d_call: -; cdr3_nt: TGTACCAGCCCCTACGGCTGGGATCGCAATTCACCCCTCCACTTT; cdr3_aa: CTSPYGWDRNSPLHF
v_call: TRBV5-4; cdr3_length: 16; clone_size: many; j_call: TRBJ1-1; d_call: TRBD1; cdr3_nt: TGTGCCAGCAGCTTGGGGGGACAGGACATGAACACTGAAGCTTTCTTT; cdr3_aa: CASSLGGQDMNTEAFF
v_call: TRBV25-1; cdr3_length: 14; clone_size: -; j_call: TRBJ1-3; d_call: -; cdr3_nt: TGTGCCAGCAGTATTCAGGGCGCTGGTGACACCATATATTTT; cdr3_aa: CASSIQGAGDTIYF
v_call: TRBV11-2; cdr3_length: 15; clone_size: -; j_call: TRBJ2-1; d_call: TRBD1; cdr3_nt: TGTGCCAGCAGCACCCGACAGGGACAATTTAATGACCAGTCCTTC; cdr3_aa: CASSTRQGQFNDQSF
v_call: TRBV30; cdr3_length: 14; clone_size: -; j_call: TRBJ2-2; d_call: TRBD2; cdr3_nt: TGTGCCTGGACCGGGACTAGAGGGACCGGGGAGCTGTTTTTT; cdr3_aa: CAWTGTRGTGELFF
v_call: TRBV6-5; cdr3_length: 13; clone_size: many; j_call: TRBJ2-1; d_call: -; cdr3_nt: TGTGCCAGCAGCAAGCTGACTAAGGATGAGCAGTTCTTC; cdr3_aa: CASSKLTKDEQFF
v_call: TRBV6-6; cdr3_length: 21; clone_size: -; j_call: TRBJ2-1; d_call: TRBD1; cdr3_nt: TGTGCCAGCAGTTACCCGACAGGGGCCCAACAGAGAACGTCTTCCTACAATGAGCAGTTCTTC; cdr3_aa: CASSYPTGAQQRTSSYNEQFF
v_call: TRBV7-9; cdr3_length: 12; clone_size: -; j_call: TRBJ2-5; d_call: -; cdr3_nt: TGTGCCACACAAGGAAACGAAGAGACCCAGTACTTC; cdr3_aa: CATQGNEETQYF
v_call: TRBV11-1; cdr3_length: 15; clone_size: -; j_call: TRBJ2-7; d_call: TRBD2; cdr3_nt: TGTGCCAGCAGCCTCTGGACTAGCGGAGTAGGGGAGCAGTACTTC; cdr3_aa: CASSLWTSGVGEQYF
v_call: TRBV11-2; cdr3_length: 13; clone_size: once; j_call: TRBJ2-7; d_call: -; cdr3_nt: TGTGCCAGCAGCTTAAATGAGGTGGCCGAGCAGTATTTC; cdr3_aa: CASSLNEVAEQYF
v_call: TRBV11-2; cdr3_length: 16; clone_size: -; j_call: TRBJ1-3; d_call: -; cdr3_nt: TGCGCCAGCAGCTTCTCAGCAATGCCCTCTGGAAACGCCATATATTTT; cdr3_aa: CASSFSAMPSGNAIYF
v_call: TRBV5-4; cdr3_length: 15; clone_size: many; j_call: TRBJ2-3; d_call: -; cdr3_nt: TGTGCCAGCAGCTTGGACAGCGGGCGCACAGATACGCAGTATTTT; cdr3_aa: CASSLDSGRTDTQYF
v_call: TRBV5-4; cdr3_length: 16; clone_size: few; j_call: TRBJ2-7; d_call: TRBD1; cdr3_nt: TGTGCCAGCAGCACCGAACAGGGGGCCTATCCCTACGAGCAGTACTTC; cdr3_aa: CASSTEQGAYPYEQYF
v_call: TRBV11-2; cdr3_length: 12; clone_size: -; j_call: TRBJ1-2; d_call: -; cdr3_nt: TGCGCCAGCAGCTCAGCACGGGGTGGTTACACCTTC; cdr3_aa: CASSSARGGYTF
v_call: TRBV5-6; cdr3_length: 15; clone_size: -; j_call: TRBJ2-2; d_call: -; cdr3_nt: TGTGCCAGCAGCTCTCAAGGTTGGGAATCCGGGGAGCTGTCTTTT; cdr3_aa: CASSSQGWESGELSF
v_call: TRBV11-2; cdr3_length: 11; clone_size: -; j_call: TRBJ1-1; d_call: -; cdr3_nt: TGTGCCAGCAACCGGGCCGAGAACGCTTTCTTT; cdr3_aa: CASNRAENAFF
v_call: TRBV29-1; cdr3_length: 13; clone_size: many; j_call: TRBJ1-2; d_call: -; cdr3_nt: TGCAGCGTTGAAGCCCTCGACTCCTATGGCTACACCTTC; cdr3_aa: CSVEALDSYGYTF
v_call: TRBV10-3; cdr3_length: 15; clone_size: -; j_call: TRBJ2-7; d_call: TRBD1; cdr3_nt: TGTGCCATCAATCCTAAAGGGGGCTTGGCCTACGAGCAGTACTTC; cdr3_aa: CAINPKGGLAYEQYF
v_call: TRBV11-3; cdr3_length: 14; clone_size: many; j_call: TRBJ1-1; d_call: -; cdr3_nt: TGTGCCAGCAGCTTCGTCAGGGCTCACACTGAAGCTTTCTTT; cdr3_aa: CASSFVRAHTEAFF
v_call: TRBV6-1; cdr3_length: 15; clone_size: -; j_call: TRBJ1-1; d_call: -; cdr3_nt: TGTGCCAGCAGTGAATCGGACCAAATGGGCACTGAAGCTTTCTTT; cdr3_aa: CASSESDQMGTEAFF
v_call: TRBV6-1; cdr3_length: 17; clone_size: many; j_call: TRBJ2-2; d_call: -; cdr3_nt: TGTGCCAGCAGTGCGACGGGCATAGGTGCGAACACCGGGGAGCTGTTTTTT; cdr3_aa: CASSATGIGANTGELFF
v_call: TRBV6-6; cdr3_length: 12; clone_size: -; j_call: TRBJ2-3; d_call: -; cdr3_nt: TGTGCCAGGAGTTACGCGGTAGATACACAGTATTTT; cdr3_aa: CARSYAVDTQYF
v_call: TRBV6-1; cdr3_length: 15; clone_size: -; j_call: TRBJ2-7; d_call: -; cdr3_nt: TGTGCCAGCAGGACCCCCGGGACCGCTACCTACGAGCAGTACTTC; cdr3_aa: CASRTPGTATYEQYF
v_call: TRBV28; cdr3_length: 15; clone_size: -; j_call: TRBJ1-3; d_call: -; cdr3_nt: TGTGCCAGCACCAATTATCCCGGCACTGGAAACACCATATATTTT; cdr3_aa: CASTNYPGTGNTIYF
v_call: TRBV6-6; cdr3_length: 14; clone_size: -; j_call: TRBJ1-5; d_call: -; cdr3_nt: TGTGCCAGCAGCCGAGGACCGGCCTTGAGGCCCCAGCATTTT; cdr3_aa: CASSRGPALRPQHF
v_call: TRBV28; cdr3_length: 16; clone_size: -; j_call: TRBJ1-1; d_call: TRBD1; cdr3_nt: TGTGCCAGCAGTTTACTGACAGGGAACGGGAACACTGAAGCTTTCTTT; cdr3_aa: CASSLLTGNGNTEAFF
v_call: TRBV6-5; cdr3_length: 12; clone_size: -; j_call: TRBJ2-2; d_call: TRBD2; cdr3_nt: TGTGCCAGCAGCCCCGCGACCGGGGGGTTGTTTTTT; cdr3_aa: CASSPATGGLFF
v_call: TRBV28; cdr3_length: 15; clone_size: -; j_call: TRBJ2-3; d_call: -; cdr3_nt: TGTGCCAGCAGTTCCCAGGGAGGTATCACAGATACGCAGTATTTT; cdr3_aa: CASSSQGGITDTQYF
v_call: TRBV29-1; cdr3_length: 14; clone_size: many; j_call: TRBJ2-1; d_call: -; cdr3_nt: TGCAGCGCCGGGGGCGAGCTACGCTACAATGAGCAGTTCTTC; cdr3_aa: CSAGGELRYNEQFF
v_call: TRBV7-9; cdr3_length: 15; clone_size: few; j_call: TRBJ1-4; d_call: TRBD1; cdr3_nt: TGTGCCAGCAGCCCTGTGGGACAGGGGTCGGAAAAACTGTTTTTT; cdr3_aa: CASSPVGQGSEKLFF
v_call: TRBV10-3; cdr3_length: 17; clone_size: -; j_call: TRBJ1-2; d_call: -; cdr3_nt: TGTGTCATCAGTGAGAATGGCGCAGGTGGTAGAAACTATGGCTACACCTTC; cdr3_aa: CVISENGAGGRNYGYTF
v_call: TRBV11-2; cdr3_length: 13; clone_size: -; j_call: TRBJ2-7; d_call: -; cdr3_nt: TGTGCCAGCAATTTAATGGCGGCCTACGAGCAATACTTC; cdr3_aa: CASNLMAAYEQYF
v_call: TRBV28; cdr3_length: 15; clone_size: -; j_call: TRBJ2-5; d_call: -; cdr3_nt: TGTGCCAGCAGTTCTAGAGGCGGCGTCCAAGAGACCCAGTACTTC; cdr3_aa: CASSSRGGVQETQYF